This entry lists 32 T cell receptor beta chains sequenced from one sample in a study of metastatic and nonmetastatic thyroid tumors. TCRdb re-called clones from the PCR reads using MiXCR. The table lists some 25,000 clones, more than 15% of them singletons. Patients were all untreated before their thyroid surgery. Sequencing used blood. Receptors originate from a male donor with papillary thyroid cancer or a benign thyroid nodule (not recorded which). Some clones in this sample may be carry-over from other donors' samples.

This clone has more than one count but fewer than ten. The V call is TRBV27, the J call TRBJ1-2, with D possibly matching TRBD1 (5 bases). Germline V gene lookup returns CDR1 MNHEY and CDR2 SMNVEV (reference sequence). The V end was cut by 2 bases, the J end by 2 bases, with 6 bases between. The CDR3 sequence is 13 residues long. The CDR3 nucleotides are TGTGCCAGCAGTTTACGGGGCAACTATGGCTACACCTTC. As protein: CASSLRGNYGYTF.

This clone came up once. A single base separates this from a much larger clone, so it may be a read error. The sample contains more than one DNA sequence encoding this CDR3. Here the CDR3 reads CAGSAGQGVDSPLHF. The CDR3 DNA reads TGTGCAGGCAGCGCCGGACAGGGGGTTGATTCACCCCTCCACTTT. The chain carries TRBV7-6 and TRBJ1-6, with 10 bases that match TRBD1. Germline CDR1 SGHVS, CDR2 FNYEAQ. The CDR3 totals 15 residues.

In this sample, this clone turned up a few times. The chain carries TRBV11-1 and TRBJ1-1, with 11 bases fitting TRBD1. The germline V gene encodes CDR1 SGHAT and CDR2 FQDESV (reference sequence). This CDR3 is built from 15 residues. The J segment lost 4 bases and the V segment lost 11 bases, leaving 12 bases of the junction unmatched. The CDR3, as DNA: TGTGCCCGGAGGACAGGGGGCCATATGGCCACTGAAGCTTTCTTT. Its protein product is CARRTGGHMATEAFF.

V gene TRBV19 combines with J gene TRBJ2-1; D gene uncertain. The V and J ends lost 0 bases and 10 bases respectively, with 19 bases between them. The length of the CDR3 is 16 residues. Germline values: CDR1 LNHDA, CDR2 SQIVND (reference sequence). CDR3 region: CASSIEPVQRRVEQFF. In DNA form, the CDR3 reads TGTGCCAGTAGTATAGAACCTGTACAAAGGAGAGTGGAGCAGTTCTTC.

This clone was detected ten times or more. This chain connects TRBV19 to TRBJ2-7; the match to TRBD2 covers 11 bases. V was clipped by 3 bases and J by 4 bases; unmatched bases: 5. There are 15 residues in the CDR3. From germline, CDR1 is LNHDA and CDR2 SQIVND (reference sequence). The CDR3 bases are TGTGCCAGTAGTATGGCCGGGACTAGCGGTTACGAGCAGTACTTC. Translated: CASSMAGTSGYEQYF. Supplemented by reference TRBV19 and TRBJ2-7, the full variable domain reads DGGITQSPKYLFRKEGQNVTLSCEQNLNHDAMYWYRQDPGQGLRLIYYSQIVNDFQKGDIAEGYSVSREKKESFPLTVTSAQKNPTAFYLCASSMAGTSGYEQYFGPGTRLTVT.

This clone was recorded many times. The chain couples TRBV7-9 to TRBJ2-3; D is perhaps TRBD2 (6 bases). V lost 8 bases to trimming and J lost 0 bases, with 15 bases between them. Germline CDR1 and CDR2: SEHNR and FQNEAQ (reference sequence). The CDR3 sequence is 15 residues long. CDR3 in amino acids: CASQLRGDSTDTQYF. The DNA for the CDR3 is TGTGCCAGCCAGCTGCGGGGAGACAGCACAGATACGCAGTATTTT. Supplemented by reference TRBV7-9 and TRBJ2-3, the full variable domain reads DTGVSQNPRHKITKRGQNVTFRCDPISEHNRLYWYRQTLGQGPEFLTYFQNEAQLEKSRLLSDRFSAERPKGSFSTLEIQRTEQGDSAMYLCASQLRGDSTDTQYFGPGTRLTVL.

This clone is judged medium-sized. As DNA, the CDR3 is TGTGCCAGCAGAACGGGAGATACGCAGTATTTT. The encoded protein is CASRTGDTQYF. The chain recombines TRBV6-1 with TRBJ2-3; D is uncertain. The germline CDR1 and CDR2 sequences are MNHNS and SASEGT. Trimming pared 6 bases from V and 5 bases from J, leaving 6 bases between. This CDR3 is built from 11 residues.

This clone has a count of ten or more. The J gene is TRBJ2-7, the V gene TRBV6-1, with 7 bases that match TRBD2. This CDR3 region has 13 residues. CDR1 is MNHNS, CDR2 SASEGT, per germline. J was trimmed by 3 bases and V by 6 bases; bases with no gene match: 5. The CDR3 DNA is TGTGCCAGCAGACTAGCGATAAACTACGAGCAGTACTTC. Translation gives CASRLAINYEQYF.

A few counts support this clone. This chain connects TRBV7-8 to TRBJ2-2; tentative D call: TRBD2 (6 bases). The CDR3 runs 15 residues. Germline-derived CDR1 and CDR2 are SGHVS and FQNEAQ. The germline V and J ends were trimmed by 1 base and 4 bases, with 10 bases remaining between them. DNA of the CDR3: TGTGCCAGCAGCTTAGGGATGGGGGGCACCGGGGAGCTGTTTTTT. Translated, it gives CASSLGMGGTGELFF. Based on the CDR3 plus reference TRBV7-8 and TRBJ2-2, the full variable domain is GAGVSQSPRYKVAKRGQDVALRCDPISGHVSLFWYQQALGQGPEFLTYFQNEAQLDKSGLPSDRFFAERPEGSVSTLKIQRTQQEDSAVYLCASSLGMGGTGELFFGEGSRLTVL.

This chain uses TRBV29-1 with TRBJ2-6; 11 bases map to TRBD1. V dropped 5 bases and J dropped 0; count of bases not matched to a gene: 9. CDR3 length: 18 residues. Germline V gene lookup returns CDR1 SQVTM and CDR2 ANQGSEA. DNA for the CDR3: TGCAGCGTTTATATATCCGGGACAGGGGGCTCTGGGGCCAACGTCCTGACTTTC. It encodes CSVYISGTGGSGANVLTF. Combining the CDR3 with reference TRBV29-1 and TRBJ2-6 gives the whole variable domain SAVISQKPSRDICQRGTSLTIQCQVDSQVTMMFWYRQQPGQSLTLIATANQGSEATYESGFVIDKFPISRPNLTFSTLTVSNMSPEDSSIYLCSVYISGTGGSGANVLTFGAGSRLTVL.

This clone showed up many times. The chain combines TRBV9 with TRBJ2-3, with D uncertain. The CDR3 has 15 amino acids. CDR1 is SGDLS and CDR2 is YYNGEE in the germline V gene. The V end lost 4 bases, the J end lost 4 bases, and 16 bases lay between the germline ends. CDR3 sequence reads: CASSPNPGMADTQYF. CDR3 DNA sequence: TGTGCCAGCAGCCCCAACCCCGGTATGGCAGATACGCAGTATTTT.

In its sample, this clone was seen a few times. CDR3 amino acids: CASSPGTQVYEQYF. The CDR3 nucleotides are TGTGCCAGCAGCCCCGGGACCCAAGTATACGAGCAGTACTTC. The chain carries TRBV6-1 and TRBJ2-7, with D perhaps being TRBD1 or TRBD2 (5 bases each). V was shortened by 6 bases and J by 4 bases, with 16 bases between the two germline ends. CDR1 MNHNS and CDR2 SASEGT come from the germline V gene. CDR3 length: 14 residues.

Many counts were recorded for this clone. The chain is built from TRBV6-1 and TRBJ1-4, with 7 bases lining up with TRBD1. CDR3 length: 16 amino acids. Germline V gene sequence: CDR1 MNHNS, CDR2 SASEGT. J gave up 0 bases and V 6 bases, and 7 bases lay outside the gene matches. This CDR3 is CASRSTGHSTNEKLFF. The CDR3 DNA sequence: TGTGCCAGCAGATCGACAGGGCACTCAACTAATGAAAAACTGTTTTTT.

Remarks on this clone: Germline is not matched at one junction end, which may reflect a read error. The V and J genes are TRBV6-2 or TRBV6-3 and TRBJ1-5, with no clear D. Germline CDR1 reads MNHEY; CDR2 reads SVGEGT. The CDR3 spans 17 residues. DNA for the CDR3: TGTGCCAGCAGTTTCATAGACACTCAGTTTAGCAATCAGCCCCAACATTTT. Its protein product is CASSFIDTQFSNQPQHF.

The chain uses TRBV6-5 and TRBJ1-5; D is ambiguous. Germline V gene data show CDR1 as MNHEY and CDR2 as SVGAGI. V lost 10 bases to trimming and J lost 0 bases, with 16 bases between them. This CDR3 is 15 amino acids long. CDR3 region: CANIMGKYSNQPQHF. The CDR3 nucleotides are TGTGCCAACATTATGGGAAAGTATAGCAATCAGCCCCAGCATTTT.

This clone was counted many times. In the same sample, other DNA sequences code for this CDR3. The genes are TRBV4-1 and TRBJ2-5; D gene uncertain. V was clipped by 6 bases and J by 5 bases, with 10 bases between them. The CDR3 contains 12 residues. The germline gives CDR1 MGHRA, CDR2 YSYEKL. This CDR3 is CASSLQGETQYF. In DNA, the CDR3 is TGCGCCAGCAGTCTGCAAGGGGAGACCCAGTACTTC.

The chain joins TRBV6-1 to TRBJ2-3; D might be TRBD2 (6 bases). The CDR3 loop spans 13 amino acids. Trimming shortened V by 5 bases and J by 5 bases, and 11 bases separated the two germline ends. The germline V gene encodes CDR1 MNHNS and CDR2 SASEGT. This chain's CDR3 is CASSPISGDTQYF. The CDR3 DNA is TGTGCCAGCAGTCCCATTAGCGGAGATACGCAGTATTTT.

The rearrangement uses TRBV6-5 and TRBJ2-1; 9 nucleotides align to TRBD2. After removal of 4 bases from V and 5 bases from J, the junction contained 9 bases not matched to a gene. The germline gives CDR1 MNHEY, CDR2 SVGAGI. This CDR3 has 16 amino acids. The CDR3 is CASSFPASGANNEQFF. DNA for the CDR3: TGTGCCAGCAGTTTCCCCGCTAGCGGGGCAAACAATGAGCAGTTCTTC.

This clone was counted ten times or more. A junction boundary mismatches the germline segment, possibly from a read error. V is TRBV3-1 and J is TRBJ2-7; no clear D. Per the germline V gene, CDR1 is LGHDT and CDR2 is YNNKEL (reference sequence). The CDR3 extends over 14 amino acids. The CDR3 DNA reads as TGTGTCAGCAGCCAAGCCGCAAGCTCCTACGAGCAGTACTTC. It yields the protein CVSSQAASSYEQYF.

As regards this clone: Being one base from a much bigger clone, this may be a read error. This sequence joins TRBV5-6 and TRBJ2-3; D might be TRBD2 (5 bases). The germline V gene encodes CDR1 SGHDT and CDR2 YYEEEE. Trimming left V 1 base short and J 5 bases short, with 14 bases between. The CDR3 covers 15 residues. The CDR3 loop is CASSLLAGGKDTQYF. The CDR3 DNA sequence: TGTGCCAGCAGCTTGCTGGCGGGTGGGAAAGATACGCAGTATTTT.

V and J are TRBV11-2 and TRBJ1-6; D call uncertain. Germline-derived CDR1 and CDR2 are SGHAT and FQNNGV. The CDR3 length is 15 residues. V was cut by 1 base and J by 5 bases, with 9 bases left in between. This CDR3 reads CASSLGAAHNSPLHF. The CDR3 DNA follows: TGTGCCAGCAGCTTAGGGGCCGCACATAATTCACCCCTCCACTTT.

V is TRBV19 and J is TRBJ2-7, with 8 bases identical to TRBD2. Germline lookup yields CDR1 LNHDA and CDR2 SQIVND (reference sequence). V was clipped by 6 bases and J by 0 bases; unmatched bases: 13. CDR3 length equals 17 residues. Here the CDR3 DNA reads TGTGCCAGTAGCCGAAGGTCTGGGCGGGAGGTCTCCTACGAGCAGTACTTC. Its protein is CASSRRSGREVSYEQYF.

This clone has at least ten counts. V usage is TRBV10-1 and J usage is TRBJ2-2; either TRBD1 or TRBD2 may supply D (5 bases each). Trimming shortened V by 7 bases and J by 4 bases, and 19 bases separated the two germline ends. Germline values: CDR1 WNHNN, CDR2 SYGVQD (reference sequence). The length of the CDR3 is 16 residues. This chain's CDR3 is CASIASEGIGTGELFF. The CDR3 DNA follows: TGCGCCAGCATCGCCTCCGAGGGGATAGGCACCGGGGAGCTGTTTTTT.

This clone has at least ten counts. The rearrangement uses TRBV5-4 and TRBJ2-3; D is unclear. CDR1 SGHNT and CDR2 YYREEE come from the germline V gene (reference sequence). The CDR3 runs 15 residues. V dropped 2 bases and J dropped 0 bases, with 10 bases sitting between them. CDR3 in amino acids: CASSFGSASTDTQYF. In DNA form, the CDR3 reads TGTGCCAGCAGCTTCGGGTCGGCCAGCACAGATACGCAGTATTTT.

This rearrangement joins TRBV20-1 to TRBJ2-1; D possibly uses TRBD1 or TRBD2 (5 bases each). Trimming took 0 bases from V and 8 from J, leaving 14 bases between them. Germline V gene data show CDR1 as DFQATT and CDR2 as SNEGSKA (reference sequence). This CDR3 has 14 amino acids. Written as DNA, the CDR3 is TGCAGTGCTAGAGATCGGGGCCGGGGAGATGAGCAGTTCTTC. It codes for CSARDRGRGDEQFF.

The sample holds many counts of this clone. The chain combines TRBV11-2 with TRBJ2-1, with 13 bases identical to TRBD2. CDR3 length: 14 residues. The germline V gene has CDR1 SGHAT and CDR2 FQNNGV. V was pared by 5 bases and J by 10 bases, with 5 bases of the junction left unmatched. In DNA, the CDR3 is TGTGCCAGCAGCCCCATGACTAGCGGGAGGGAGCAGTTCTTC. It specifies CASSPMTSGREQFF.

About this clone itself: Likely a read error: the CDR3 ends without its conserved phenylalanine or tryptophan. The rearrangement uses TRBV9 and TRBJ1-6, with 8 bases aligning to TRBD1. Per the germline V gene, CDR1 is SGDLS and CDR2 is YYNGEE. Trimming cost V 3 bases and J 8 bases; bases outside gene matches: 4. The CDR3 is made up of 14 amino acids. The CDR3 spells CASSATQGDSPLHL. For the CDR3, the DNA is TGTGCCAGCAGCGCCACACAGGGGGATTCACCCCTCCACCTT.

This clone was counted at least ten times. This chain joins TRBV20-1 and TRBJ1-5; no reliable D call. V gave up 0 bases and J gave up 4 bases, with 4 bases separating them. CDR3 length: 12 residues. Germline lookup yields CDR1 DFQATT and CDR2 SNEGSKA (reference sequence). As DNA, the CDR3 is TGCAGTGCTAGAGATGGAAATCAGCCCCAGCATTTT. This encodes CSARDGNQPQHF.

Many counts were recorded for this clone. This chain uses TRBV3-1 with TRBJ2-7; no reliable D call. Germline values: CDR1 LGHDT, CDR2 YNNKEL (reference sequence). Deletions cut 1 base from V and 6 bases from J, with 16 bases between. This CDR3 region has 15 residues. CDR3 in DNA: TGTGCCAGCAGCCAAGGAAGAAAGGGCCCGGGCGAGCAGTACTTC. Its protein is CASSQGRKGPGEQYF.

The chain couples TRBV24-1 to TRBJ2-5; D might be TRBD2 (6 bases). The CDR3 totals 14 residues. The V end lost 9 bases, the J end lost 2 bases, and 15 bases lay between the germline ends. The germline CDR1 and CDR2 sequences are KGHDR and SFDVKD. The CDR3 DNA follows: TGTGCCACCGCCGGCCGGGAGCCGCAAGAGACCCAGTACTTC. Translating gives CATAGREPQETQYF.

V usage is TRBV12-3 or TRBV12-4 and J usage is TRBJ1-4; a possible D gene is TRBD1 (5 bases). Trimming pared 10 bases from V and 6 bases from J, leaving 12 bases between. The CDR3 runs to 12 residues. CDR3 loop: CAIRVQDEKLFF. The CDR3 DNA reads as TGTGCCATCAGGGTACAGGATGAAAAACTGTTTTTT.

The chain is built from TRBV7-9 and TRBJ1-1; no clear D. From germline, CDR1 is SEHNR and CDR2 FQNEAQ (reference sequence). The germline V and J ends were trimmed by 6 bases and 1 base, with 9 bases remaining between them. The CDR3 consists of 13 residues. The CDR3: CASRDSGNTEAFF. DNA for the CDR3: TGTGCCAGCAGGGACTCAGGGAACACTGAAGCTTTCTTT.